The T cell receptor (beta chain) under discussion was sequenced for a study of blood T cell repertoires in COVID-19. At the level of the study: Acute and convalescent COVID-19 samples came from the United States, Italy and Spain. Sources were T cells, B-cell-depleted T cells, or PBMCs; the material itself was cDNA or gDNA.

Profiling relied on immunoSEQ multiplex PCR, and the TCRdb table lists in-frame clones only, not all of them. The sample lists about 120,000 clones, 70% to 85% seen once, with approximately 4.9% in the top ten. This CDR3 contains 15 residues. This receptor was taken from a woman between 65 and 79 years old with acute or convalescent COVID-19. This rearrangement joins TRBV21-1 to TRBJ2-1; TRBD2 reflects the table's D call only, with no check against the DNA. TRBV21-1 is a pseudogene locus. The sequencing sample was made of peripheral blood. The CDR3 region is CASSGEGGKSNEQFF. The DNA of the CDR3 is TGTGCCAGCAGCGGGGAGGGGGGGAAGAGCAATGAGCAGTTCTTC.